The TCR beta chain described here comes from a study of read filtering for tumor transcriptome and immune sequencing. Study-wide background: After DNase treatment, RNA was made into whole-transcriptome libraries.

The CDR3 runs to 14 residues. Germline V gene data show CDR1 as MGHRA and CDR2 as YSYEKL. V was shortened by 0 bases and J by 8 bases, with 10 bases between the two germline ends. This clonotype was recorded at least ten times. This library used around 0.4 ug RNA and molecular barcoded adaptors spanning alpha/delta and beta/gamma chains. TCRdb fed the reads into MiXCR, producing one record per CDR3 protein. The sample includes tens of thousands of distinct CDR3 sequences, 12% of them seen just once. The source material was a population of CD138-negative cells sorted from bone marrow. The source of this sequence is a donor at least 40 years old with multiple myeloma. J is TRBJ1-4 and V is TRBV4-1; D is ambiguous. The CDR3 protein is CASSQDPGREKLFF. CDR3 DNA: TGCGCCAGCAGCCAAGATCCCGGGCGAGAAAAACTGTTTTTT.